The rows below give T cell receptor beta chains drawn from one sample of a study of blood T cells in healthy people across ages. One entry per CDR3 protein, called by TCRdb with MiXCR from the 5' RACE reads. The data show just under 550,000 distinct CDR3 sequences, 20% to 30% seen once. These data also featured in a second study, about T cells of mothers and their children.

Sequencing input: blood. The receptors stem from a boy aged 5-17 years in good health. Each CDR3 is given with its conserved first and last residue. D genes are given only for firm matches. Some rows have no size entry. The others give once, few or many, or a class for an expanded clone.

>few|11|TRBV29-1|NA|TRBJ1-1
CSASGTTEAFF
>NA|12|TRBV12-3/TRBV12-4|NA|TRBJ2-7
CASSSLGFEQYF
>few|15|TRBV6-1|NA|TRBJ2-4
CASRLGGGGKNIQYF
>few|14|TRBV28|TRBD1|TRBJ1-4
CASSSTGVGEKLFF
>few|15|TRBV2|TRBD1|TRBJ2-2
CASTEDRSNTGELFF
>NA|13|TRBV29-1|TRBD2|NA
CSHLTGGDNEQFF
>few|17|TRBV27|TRBD1|TRBJ1-4
CASSLLGQGVTNEKLFF
>many|14|TRBV5-1|TRBD1|TRBJ2-5
CASSPGTGRETQYF
>few|15|TRBV7-9|NA|TRBJ2-7
CASSLPGTRSYEQYF
>NA|18|TRBV24-1|NA|TRBJ2-3
CATSARPGVGPSTDTQYF
>NA|14|TRBV20-1|NA|TRBJ2-4
CSASAPIAKNIQYF